This T cell receptor (beta chain) was sequenced for a study of patients and donors after allogeneic stem cell transplantation. This CDR3 has 15 residues. The germline V and J ends were trimmed by 0 bases and 0 bases, with 6 bases remaining between them. The germline V gene encodes CDR1 MNHEY and CDR2 SVGEGT. One entry per CDR3 protein results from TCRdb running MiXCR on the RT-PCR reads. This sample has approximately 21,000 distinct CDR3 sequences, with around 28% found just once. The chain couples TRBV6-2 or TRBV6-3 to TRBJ1-3, with D possibly matching TRBD1 (5 bases). This sequence was found in a human donor who was either an allogeneic HSCT recipient or a stem cell or donor lymphocyte infusion donor (not recorded which). It is not recorded whose cells these are; they may come from a transplant donor. Sequencing input: blood, either unsorted or a sorted T cell fraction (not recorded which). CDR3 in DNA: TGTGCCAGCAGTTACTCAGACAGCTCTGGAAACACCATATATTTT. Translating gives CASSYSDSSGNTIYF.